This T cell receptor (beta chain) was recorded in a study of early T cells in non-severe SARS-CoV-2 infection. Overall study context: The authors sequenced bulk RNA from unsorted whole blood, leaving chains unpaired.

V was clipped by 0 bases and J by 8 bases, with 11 bases between them. CDR1 SGDLS and CDR2 YYNGEE come from the germline V gene. This CDR3 comprises 13 residues. Study-wide results and limits: Database matching using VDJdb favored anti-spike CD8 responses, with private and CD4 specificities left missing.

Individually, cDNA molecules had unique molecular identifiers attached to them. TCRdb analysed the 5' RACE reads with MiXCR anew, one entry per CDR3 protein. The profile shows around 58,000 distinct CDR3 sequences, more than 9.5% of them singletons. This clonotype appeared a few times. Its antigen is currently unknown. This clonotype was sampled from an adult who was a healthcare worker with PCR-confirmed SARS-CoV-2 infection or an uninfected control (not recorded which). Material: whole blood. The chain couples TRBV9 to TRBJ1-2; D is ambiguous. This CDR3 reads CASSVAPGDGYTF. CDR3 nucleotides: TGTGCCAGCAGCGTAGCCCCAGGAGACGGCTACACCTTC.